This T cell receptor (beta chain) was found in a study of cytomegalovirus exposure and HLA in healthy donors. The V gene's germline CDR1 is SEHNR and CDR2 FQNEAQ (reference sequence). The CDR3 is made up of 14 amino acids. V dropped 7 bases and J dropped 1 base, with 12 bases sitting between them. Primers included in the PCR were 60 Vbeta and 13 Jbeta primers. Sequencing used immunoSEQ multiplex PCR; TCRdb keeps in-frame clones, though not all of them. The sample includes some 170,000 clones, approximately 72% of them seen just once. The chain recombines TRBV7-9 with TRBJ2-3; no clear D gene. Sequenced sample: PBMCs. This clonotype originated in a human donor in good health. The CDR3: CASTAAVGTDTQYF. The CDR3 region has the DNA TGTGCCAGCACGGCGGCAGTAGGCACAGATACGCAGTATTTT.